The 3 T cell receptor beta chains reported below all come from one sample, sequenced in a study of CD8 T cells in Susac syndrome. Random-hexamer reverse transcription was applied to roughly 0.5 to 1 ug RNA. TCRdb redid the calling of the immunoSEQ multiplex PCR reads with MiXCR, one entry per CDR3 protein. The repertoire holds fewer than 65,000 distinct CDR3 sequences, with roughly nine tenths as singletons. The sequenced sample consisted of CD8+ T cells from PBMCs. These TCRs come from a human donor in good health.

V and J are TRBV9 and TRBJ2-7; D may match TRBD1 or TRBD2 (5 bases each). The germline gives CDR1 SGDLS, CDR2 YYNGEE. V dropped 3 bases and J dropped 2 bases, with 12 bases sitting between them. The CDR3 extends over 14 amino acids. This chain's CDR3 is CASSGGRDPYEQYF. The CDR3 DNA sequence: TGTGCCAGCAGCGGCGGACGGGACCCCTACGAGCAGTACTTC.

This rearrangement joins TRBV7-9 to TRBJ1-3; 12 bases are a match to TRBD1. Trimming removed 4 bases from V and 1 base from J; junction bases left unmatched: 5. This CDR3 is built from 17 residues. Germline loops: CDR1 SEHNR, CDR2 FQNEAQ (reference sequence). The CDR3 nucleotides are TGTGCCAGCAGCTACCCGGGACAGGGGGCATCTGGAAACACCATATATTTT. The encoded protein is CASSYPGQGASGNTIYF.

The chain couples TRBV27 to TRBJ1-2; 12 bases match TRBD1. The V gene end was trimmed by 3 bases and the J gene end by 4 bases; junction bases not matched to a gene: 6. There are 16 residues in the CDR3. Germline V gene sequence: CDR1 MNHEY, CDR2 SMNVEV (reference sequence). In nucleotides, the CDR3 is TGTGCCAGCAGTTTTGAAGGGACAGGGGGCGGCTATGGCTACACCTTC. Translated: CASSFEGTGGGYGYTF.